A selection of T cell receptor beta chains follows, all from one sample in a study of low-dose radiotherapy and immunotherapy resistance in tumors. MiXCR, applied by TCRdb to the reads, yields one record per CDR3 protein. Here the sample spans 75,000 to 95,000 distinct CDR3 sequences, 18% being singletons. Source: PBMCs, taken before treatment. Receptors were obtained from a male donor with prostate cancer. Both conserved end residues are part of each CDR3. D genes are given only for firm matches. Only some rows state a clone size, as once, few, many or a class for expanded clones.

TRBV6-1,NA,many,TRBJ1-5,TGTGCCAGCAGTGAAGGGGGGGTGTTCCAGCCCCAGCATTTT,CASSEGGVFQPQHF
TRBV5-4,NA,many,TRBJ2-7,TGTGCCAGCAGCCCGATGGGCTGGGAAGCCTACGAGCAGTACTTC,CASSPMGWEAYEQYF
TRBV6-2/TRBV6-3,NA,few,TRBJ1-5,TGTGCCAGCAGTTTTTGGCAGGGCAACCTTAATCAGCCCCAGCATTTT,CASSFWQGNLNQPQHF
TRBV15,TRBD2,NA,TRBJ2-5,TGTGCCACCAGCAGACCATGGACTAGTGGGGAGACCCAGTACTTC,CATSRPWTSGETQYF
TRBV28,NA,many,TRBJ1-5,TGTGCCAGCAGTCCCCGGGGCAGTAGCAATCAGCCCCAGCATTTT,CASSPRGSSNQPQHF
TRBV28,TRBD1,NA,TRBJ1-6,TGTGCCAGCAGTTTGACAGGGGGCTATAATTCACCCCTCCTCTTT,CASSLTGGYNSPLLF
TRBV7-2,TRBD2,NA,TRBJ2-1,TGTGCCAGCAGCTTAGATCGGGGCGGGAGGGCCTACAATGAGCAGTTCTTC,CASSLDRGGRAYNEQFF
TRBV9,NA,many,TRBJ2-2,TGTGCCAGCAGCCCCCGGGGTAGCGATTCCACCGGGGAGCTGTTTTTT,CASSPRGSDSTGELFF
TRBV5-1,NA,many,TRBJ2-5,TGCGCCAGCAGCCCCGGAAGACAGCCCCAAGAGACCCAGTACTTC,CASSPGRQPQETQYF
TRBV9,TRBD1,many,TRBJ2-2,TGTGCCAGCAAACAGGGGACACAGAACACCGGGGAGCTGTTTTTT,CASKQGTQNTGELFF
TRBV19,TRBD1,many,TRBJ2-2,TGTGCCAGTAGTCAACAGGGGGCGAACACCGGGGAGCTGTTTTTT,CASSQQGANTGELFF
TRBV7-9,NA,many,TRBJ2-3,TGTGCCAGCAGCTTAGGACCCCCCACGCAGTATTTT,CASSLGPPTQYF
TRBV4-3,NA,NA,TRBJ2-1,TGCGCCAGCAGCCAAGATCGTCTTACAGGCAATGAGCAGTTCTTC,CASSQDRLTGNEQFF
TRBV12-3/TRBV12-4,NA,many,TRBJ2-5,TGTGCCAGCAGTTTATTGCAAGCAGAGACCCAGTACTTC,CASSLLQAETQYF
TRBV7-9,NA,many,TRBJ1-2,TGTGCCAGCAGCTTAGCATCATCTAACTATGGCTACACCTTC,CASSLASSNYGYTF
TRBV29-1,NA,many,TRBJ1-4,TGCAGCGTTGCAGGCGAAGGCCGTGAAAAACTGTTTTTT,CSVAGEGREKLFF
TRBV24-1,NA,many,TRBJ1-4,TGTGCCACCAGTCTCTCAGGGACTGAAAAACTGTTTTTT,CATSLSGTEKLFF
TRBV7-3,NA,many,TRBJ2-3,TGTGCCAGCAGCACCAACAGGGAGGATACGCAGTATTTT,CASSTNREDTQYF
TRBV12-3/TRBV12-4,TRBD1,many,TRBJ1-2,TGTGCCAGCAGCCCCGGGACAGGGGTCCCCTATGGCTACACCTTC,CASSPGTGVPYGYTF
TRBV28,NA,NA,TRBJ2-5,TGTGCCAGCAGTTTATGGGGCAGATCGCAAGAGACCCAGTACTTC,CASSLWGRSQETQYF
TRBV6-2/TRBV6-3,NA,many,TRBJ2-7,TGTGCCAGCAGTCGAAGGGCTCTCGCGGACGAGCAGTACTTC,CASSRRALADEQYF
TRBV28,TRBD1,many,TRBJ1-5,TGTGCCAGCAGTACGCAAACAGGGGGCAATCAGCCCCAGCATTTT,CASSTQTGGNQPQHF
TRBV9,TRBD2,many,TRBJ2-5,TGTGCCAGCAGCGTAGCCCTAGCGGGGGGAGAGACCCAGTACTTC,CASSVALAGGETQYF